The 10 T cell receptor beta chains in this list originate from one sample, sequenced in a study of T-cell memory formation after mild COVID-19. TCRdb fed the 5' RACE reads into MiXCR, producing one record per CDR3 protein. The table includes hundreds of thousands of distinct CDR3 sequences, about 23% detected once. Material: PBMCs or a T cell subset sorted from them (not recorded which). These receptors were obtained from an adult woman who had mild COVID-19 (a few samples of this study predate the infection). Cell type and time point are not known.

This clonotype has only a few counts. V gene TRBV7-9 combines with J gene TRBJ2-2; 8 bases are shared with TRBD1. This CDR3 region has 16 residues. V dropped 4 bases and J dropped 0; count of bases not matched to a gene: 4. Germline CDR1 reads SEHNR; CDR2 reads FQNEAQ (reference sequence). CDR3 in amino acids: CASSSRTGTNTGELFF. CDR3 in DNA: TGTGCCAGCAGCTCCAGGACAGGGACGAACACCGGGGAGCTGTTTTTT.

CDR3 protein: CSAGGSQETQYF. In DNA form, the CDR3 reads TGCAGTGCGGGGGGGAGCCAAGAGACCCAGTACTTC. The chain links TRBV20-1 to TRBJ2-5; 7 bases fit TRBD2. V shed 6 bases, J shed 1 base, and the junction held 2 bases outside the gene matches. Germline V gene sequence: CDR1 DFQATT, CDR2 SNEGSKA (reference sequence). The CDR3 sequence is 12 residues long.

The chain links TRBV7-7 to TRBJ2-7; TRBD1 might be the D (5 bases). The ends were cut back, 5 bases at V and 5 bases at J, with 13 bases in the middle. Per germline, CDR1 SSHAT and CDR2 FNYEAQ (reference sequence). The CDR3 is made up of 13 amino acids. The CDR3 loop is CASSPGQGNEQYF. The CDR3 DNA sequence: TGTGCCAGCAGCCCTGGGCAGGGCAACGAGCAGTACTTC.

In its sample, this clonotype was seen a few times. The chain has TRBV7-3 and TRBJ2-1, with D possibly matching TRBD1 (5 bases). Trimming took 1 base from V and 4 from J, leaving 11 bases between them. The CDR3 covers 15 residues. Germline CDR1 and CDR2: SGHTA and FQGTGA. The DNA of the CDR3 is TGTGCCAGCAGCTTAATGGATACAGGATACAATGAGCAGTTCTTC. Its protein is CASSLMDTGYNEQFF.

Note on this clonotype: Just one base apart from a much larger clone, this may be a read error. The chain links TRBV10-3 to TRBJ1-2, with 11 bases fitting TRBD1. CDR3 size: 14 residues. V lost 5 bases to trimming and J lost 3 bases; unmatched junction nucleotides: 2. Germline V gene data show CDR1 as ENHRY and CDR2 as SYGVKD. CDR3 in amino acids: CAISLGQGDYGYTF. CDR3 bases: TGTGCCATCAGTTTGGGACAGGGGGACTATGGCTACACCTTC.

The chain couples TRBV19 to TRBJ2-3, with a possible D match to TRBD2 (6 bases). The CDR3 covers 14 residues. The V gene lost 3 bases and the J gene lost 6 bases, with 13 bases spanning the gap. The V gene's germline CDR1 is LNHDA and CDR2 SQIVND (reference sequence). The CDR3 DNA sequence: TGTGCCAGTAGTATGGATTCAGGGAGGGATACGCAGTATTTT. Its protein is CASSMDSGRDTQYF.

This clonotype occurred a few times. V usage is TRBV15 and J usage is TRBJ2-1, with 10 bases identical to TRBD2. Germline values: CDR1 LNHNV, CDR2 YYDKDF (reference sequence). This CDR3 spans 16 amino acids. J gave up 5 bases and V 0 bases, and 4 bases lay outside the gene matches. The CDR3 is CATSREWTSGNNEQFF. The CDR3, as DNA: TGTGCCACCAGCAGAGAGTGGACTAGCGGAAACAATGAGCAGTTCTTC.

This clonotype has more than one count but fewer than ten. The gene calls are TRBV12-3 or TRBV12-4 and TRBJ2-2; D is uncertain. The CDR3 loop spans 11 amino acids. Trimming took 7 bases from V and 4 from J, leaving 4 bases between them. The CDR3 loop is CASKLTGELFF. The CDR3 DNA reads TGTGCCAGCAAACTCACCGGGGAGCTGTTTTTT.

This clonotype has more than one count but fewer than ten. The chain joins TRBV7-9 to TRBJ1-1, with D possibly being TRBD1 (5 bases). V was trimmed by 5 bases and J by 1 base, leaving 23 bases between them. The germline gives CDR1 SEHNR, CDR2 FQNEAQ (reference sequence). The length of the CDR3 is 18 residues. The CDR3 region is CASSLNLLLRGRNTEAFF. The CDR3 DNA follows: TGTGCCAGCAGCCTTAACCTATTACTTCGGGGGAGGAACACTGAAGCTTTCTTT.

The V and J genes are TRBV29-1 and TRBJ2-5; TRBD2 agrees at 8 bases. CDR1 SQVTM and CDR2 ANQGSEA come from the germline V gene. Germline trimming cut 7 bases from V and 2 bases from J; bases unmatched to any gene: 3. The CDR3 length is 12 residues. The chain's CDR3 is CSAGGEQETQYF. In DNA form, the CDR3 reads TGCAGCGCGGGGGGGGAGCAAGAGACCCAGTACTTC. The full variable domain, with the rest looked up from reference TRBV29-1 and TRBJ2-5, is SAVISQKPSRDICQRGTSLTIQCQVDSQVTMMFWYRQQPGQSLTLIATANQGSEATYESGFVIDKFPISRPNLTFSTLTVSNMSPEDSSIYLCSAGGEQETQYFGPGTRLLVL.